Shown below are 27 T cell receptor beta chains from a single sample sequenced in a study of cytomegalovirus exposure and HLA in healthy donors. The study ran its PCR with 60 Vbeta and 13 Jbeta primers. Produced via immunoSEQ multiplex PCR; TCRdb's table is partial and in-frame only. The sample holds 60,000 to 100,000 clones; about 78% are singletons and the top ten take approximately 1.6%. Material for sequencing was PBMCs. These TCRs come from a man between 40 and 49 years old in good health and CMV-seronegative.

This chain links TRBV18 with TRBJ1-1; 9 bases match TRBD1. Germline V CDR1 and CDR2: KGHSH, LQKENI. The trim removed 5 bases at V and 4 bases at J, leaving 5 bases unmatched. The CDR3 consists of 14 residues. The CDR3 is CASSVGQGSTEAFF. CDR3 in DNA: TGTGCCAGCTCAGTCGGACAGGGGAGCACTGAAGCTTTCTTT.

The rearrangement links TRBV28 to TRBJ2-7; D is possibly TRBD2 (7 bases). With 2 bases removed from V and 4 bases from J, the gap between germline ends came to 15 bases. The CDR3 has 15 amino acids. The germline V gene encodes CDR1 MDHEN and CDR2 SYDVKM. The CDR3 loop is CASSLPQGRGYEQYF. As DNA, the CDR3 is TGTGCCAGCAGTTTACCCCAGGGGAGGGGTTACGAGCAGTACTTC.

The J gene is TRBJ2-1, the V gene TRBV27; 7 positions match TRBD2. CDR3 size: 15 residues. Trimming removed 7 bases from V and 3 bases from J; junction bases left unmatched: 9. Germline CDR1 reads MNHEY; CDR2 reads SMNVEV (reference sequence). CDR3 sequence: CASTPDSGGYNEQFF. In DNA form, the CDR3 reads TGTGCCAGCACCCCGGACTCGGGAGGCTACAATGAGCAGTTCTTC.

This clone was detected only once. The chain combines TRBV14 with TRBJ1-2, with D hard to call. Germline V gene sequence: CDR1 SGHDN, CDR2 FVKESK. V dropped 4 bases and J dropped 4 bases, with 16 bases sitting between them. The CDR3 has 15 residues. The CDR3 DNA is TGTGCCAGCAGCCCATCCACGGGAAGTTCCTATGGCTACACCTTC. Its translation: CASSPSTGSSYGYTF.

The J gene is TRBJ2-7, the V gene TRBV5-4; no clear D. This CDR3 has 12 residues. Trimming cost V 0 bases and J 3 bases, with 4 bases left between them. Germline loops: CDR1 SGHNT, CDR2 YYREEE (reference sequence). The CDR3 sequence: CASSLDYYEQYF. The DNA of the CDR3 is TGTGCCAGCAGCTTGGACTACTACGAGCAGTACTTC.

Worth noting for this clone: A read error may produce the germline difference seen at one junction end. The genes are TRBV7-9 and TRBJ2-1; TRBD2 matches at 8 bases. Germline V gene sequence: CDR1 SEHNR, CDR2 FQNEAQ (reference sequence). The CDR3 is made up of 15 amino acids. CDR3 loop: CAGSGGLGLTNEQFF. CDR3 coding DNA: TGTGCCGGCAGCGGGGGACTAGGGCTCACCAATGAGCAGTTCTTC.

The chain recombines TRBV7-3 with TRBJ2-5, with 10 positions matching TRBD2. This CDR3 has 15 amino acids. The trim removed 6 bases at V and 3 bases at J, leaving 7 bases unmatched. Germline-derived CDR1 and CDR2 are SGHTA and FQGTGA. The CDR3 reads CASSFGLADKETQYF. The CDR3 DNA follows: TGTGCCAGCAGTTTTGGACTAGCGGATAAAGAGACCCAGTACTTC.

The chain couples TRBV5-1 to TRBJ2-6; D is perhaps TRBD2 (6 bases). Germline V gene data show CDR1 as SGHRS and CDR2 as YFSETQ. The CDR3 is 17 amino acids. V dropped 0 bases and J dropped 0 bases, with 10 bases sitting between them. In DNA form, the CDR3 reads TGCGCCAGCAGCTTGGAGGGCGGGGACTCTGGGGCCAACGTCCTGACTTTC. Amino acid sequence: CASSLEGGDSGANVLTF.

The V gene is TRBV28, the J gene TRBJ1-2; 8 bases line up with TRBD1. Germline assignment: CDR1 MDHEN and CDR2 SYDVKM. Trimming cost V 5 bases and J 4 bases; bases outside gene matches: 3. The CDR3 length is 13 residues. In nucleotides, the CDR3 is TGTGCCAGCAGTCCCGGACAGGGCTATGGCTACACCTTC. Protein product: CASSPGQGYGYTF.

This chain connects TRBV28 to TRBJ1-2; 9 bases align to TRBD1. The CDR3 length is 14 residues. Trimming removed 5 bases from V and 5 bases from J; junction bases left unmatched: 6. The germline V gene encodes CDR1 MDHEN and CDR2 SYDVKM. Here the CDR3 DNA reads TGTGCCAGCAGTCAGGACAGGGGACTTTATGGCTACACCTTC. As protein: CASSQDRGLYGYTF.

The chain links TRBV6-6 to TRBJ2-1; TRBD1 matches 7 bases. The CDR3 totals 12 residues. J was trimmed by 11 bases and V by 6 bases; bases with no gene match: 7. Germline CDR1 MNHNY, CDR2 SVGAGI (reference sequence). CDR3 in amino acids: CASSGDSVKQFF. The CDR3 DNA reads TGTGCCAGCAGCGGGGACAGCGTAAAGCAGTTCTTC.

This clone has a single count. The chain links TRBV6-1 to TRBJ2-1; D might be TRBD1 (6 bases). The CDR3 has 15 residues. Germline-derived CDR1 and CDR2 are MNHNS and SASEGT. The ends were cut back, 4 bases at V and 7 bases at J, with 17 bases in the middle. CDR3 nucleotide sequence: TGTGCCAGCAGTGCCCCGGTGGGTAGGGGGAATGAGCAGTTCTTC. This codes for CASSAPVGRGNEQFF.

J is TRBJ2-1 and V is TRBV4-1, with TRBD2 matching 11 bases. Germline trimming cut 0 bases from V and 10 bases from J; bases unmatched to any gene: 11. CDR1 and CDR2 from the germline V gene are MGHRA and YSYEKL. This CDR3 has 17 amino acids. The CDR3 nucleotides read TGCGCCAGCAGCCAAGAAAGGAGCCGGGCTAGCGGGAGGGAGCAGTTCTTC. Protein product: CASSQERSRASGREQFF.

The rearrangement joins TRBV29-1 to TRBJ2-7, with 10 bases aligning to TRBD2. The V and J ends lost 6 bases and 0 bases, in that order; junction bases with no gene match: 5. CDR1 is SQVTM and CDR2 is ANQGSEA in the germline V gene. The CDR3 has 14 residues. DNA of the CDR3: TGCAGCGTGGCCGGGACTAGCGCCTCCTACGAGCAGTACTTC. Protein product: CSVAGTSASYEQYF.

J is TRBJ1-5 and V is TRBV6-1; D ambiguous. This CDR3 contains 14 residues. Trimming pared 1 base from V and 7 bases from J, leaving 11 bases between. CDR1 is MNHNS, CDR2 SASEGT, per germline. The CDR3 sequence is CASSEGQSRQPQHF. The CDR3 DNA sequence: TGTGCCAGCAGTGAAGGTCAGTCGAGGCAGCCCCAGCATTTT.

The chain is built from TRBV14 and TRBJ2-5, with a weak D call TRBD1 (6 bases). This CDR3 spans 15 amino acids. The V gene's germline CDR1 is SGHDN and CDR2 FVKESK. Trimming stripped 4 bases from V and 0 bases from J, with 12 bases between. The CDR3: CASSPLTGNQETQYF. DNA of the CDR3: TGTGCCAGCAGCCCCCTCACAGGGAACCAAGAGACCCAGTACTTC.

This rearrangement joins TRBV28 to TRBJ2-2; D may be TRBD2 (5 bases). Looked up from germline, CDR1 is MDHEN and CDR2 is SYDVKM. V was shortened by 2 bases and J by 6 bases, with 7 bases between the two germline ends. CDR3 size: 13 residues. The CDR3 spells CASSLLAAGELFF. The CDR3, as DNA: TGTGCCAGCAGTTTACTAGCCGCCGGGGAGCTGTTTTTT.

The chain is built from TRBV19 and TRBJ2-1, with D perhaps TRBD2 (6 bases). Trimming took 1 base from V and 5 from J, leaving 12 bases between them. Germline values: CDR1 LNHDA, CDR2 SQIVND (reference sequence). The CDR3 contains 15 residues. CDR3 in DNA: TGTGCCAGTAGTATAGGGCTAGCGAGCCACAATGAGCAGTTCTTC. Its translation: CASSIGLASHNEQFF.

V usage is TRBV7-3 and J usage is TRBJ2-3, with unresolved D. The CDR3 is 16 residues long. Germline assignment: CDR1 SGHTA and CDR2 FQGTGA. Trimming took 1 base from V and 1 from J, leaving 12 bases between them. In DNA, the CDR3 is TGTGCCAGCAGCTTAATGCCCGTCTCAGGCACAGATACGCAGTATTTT. It encodes CASSLMPVSGTDTQYF.

This rearrangement joins TRBV18 to TRBJ1-1, with 9 bases that match TRBD1. V dropped 3 bases and J dropped 5; count of bases not matched to a gene: 13. The CDR3 length is 17 residues. Germline CDR1 KGHSH, CDR2 LQKENI. The CDR3 DNA follows: TGTGCCAGCTCACCCCGCGAGAATAACAGGGGGCATACTGAAGCTTTCTTT. Protein sequence: CASSPRENNRGHTEAFF.

This clone showed up just once. This CDR3 is CAKPTGLAGAHLVRAKNIQYF. The CDR3, as DNA: TGCGCCAAACCGACGGGACTAGCGGGAGCGCACTTAGTGAGAGCCAAAAACATTCAGTACTTC. This chain joins TRBV10-1 and TRBJ2-4; the match to TRBD2 covers 14 bases. The CDR3 contains 21 residues. From germline, CDR1 is WNHNN and CDR2 SYGVQD (reference sequence). V gave up 10 bases and J gave up 0 bases; unmatched junction bases: 20.

Written as DNA, the CDR3 is TGCGCCAGCAGCCCTAGCGGGAGCAACGAGCAGTACTTC. It codes for CASSPSGSNEQYF. The chain carries TRBV5-1 and TRBJ2-7, with 10 bases identical to TRBD2. In germline, CDR1 is SGHRS, CDR2 YFSETQ. The junction had 3 bases not matched to a gene; V was cut back by 4 bases and J by 5 bases. CDR3 length equals 13 residues.

The V call is TRBV29-1, the J call TRBJ2-2; the match to TRBD2 covers 7 bases. Germline loops: CDR1 SQVTM, CDR2 ANQGSEA. The CDR3 runs to 18 residues. V was pared by 4 bases and J by 0 bases, with 14 bases of the junction left unmatched. The CDR3 loop reads CSVAGGRGSLANTGELFF. In DNA, the CDR3 is TGCAGCGTTGCGGGAGGTCGAGGGAGCCTCGCGAACACCGGGGAGCTGTTTTTT.

This chain uses TRBV6-6 with TRBJ1-5; no clear D. The CDR3 is made up of 13 amino acids. Per germline, CDR1 MNHNY and CDR2 SVGAGI (reference sequence). V was trimmed by 2 bases and J by 1 base, leaving 3 bases between them. The CDR3 DNA reads TGTGCCAGCAGTTACATAAGCAATCAGCCCCAGCATTTT. Translating it yields CASSYISNQPQHF.

The V gene is TRBV13, the J gene TRBJ2-6; D is unresolved. The germline V and J ends were trimmed by 3 bases and 2 bases, with 5 bases remaining between them. Germline V CDR1 and CDR2: PRHDT, FYEKMQ (reference sequence). The CDR3 is 14 residues long. The CDR3 loop is CASSFYTGANVLTF. CDR3 coding DNA: TGTGCCAGCAGCTTTTATACTGGGGCCAACGTCCTGACTTTC.

A single count supports this clone. The J gene is TRBJ1-1, the V gene TRBV5-1; no firm D call. The CDR3 is made up of 14 amino acids. V was shortened by 2 bases and J by 0 bases, with 8 bases between the two germline ends. From germline, CDR1 is SGHRS and CDR2 YFSETQ. CDR3 sequence: CASSLTDLNTEAFF. CDR3 DNA: TGCGCCAGCAGCTTAACAGATTTGAACACTGAAGCTTTCTTT.

V is TRBV28 and J is TRBJ2-7; maybe TRBD2 (5 bases). The CDR3 totals 11 residues. V dropped 5 bases and J dropped 7 bases, with 9 bases sitting between them. The germline V gene has CDR1 MDHEN and CDR2 SYDVKM. CDR3 sequence: CASSRTFEQYF. In nucleotides, the CDR3 is TGTGCCAGCAGTCGGACTTTTGAGCAGTACTTC.